This note documents a single T cell receptor (beta chain) sequence. This sample is part of a study of shared clonotypes between healthy human individuals. The CDR3 is 16 amino acids. Germline V CDR1 and CDR2: SEHNR, FQNEAQ (reference sequence). The V end lost 5 bases, the J end lost 0 bases, and 15 bases lay between the germline ends. Sequenced by immunoSEQ multiplex PCR; TCRdb stores in-frame clones only, minus some. Among over a million clones listed, 95% to 97% were seen once. Sequences were obtained from naive CD4+ T cells sorted from blood. The subset here: CD45RA+ positively selected. The receptor's source is a man aged 30 to 39 in good health. The rearrangement links TRBV7-9 to TRBJ2-3; the D gene could be TRBD1 or TRBD2 (5 bases each). The CDR3 loop reads CASSPPLGVSTDTQYF. The CDR3 DNA follows: TGTGCCAGCAGCCCCCCTTTGGGGGTGAGCACAGATACGCAGTATTTT.